The 4 T cell receptor beta chains below come from one sample, sequenced in a study of control samples from healthy donors and cancer patients. Clones were read by immunoSEQ multiplex PCR, and TCRdb kept only the in-frame ones, dropping some. The sample has about 98,000 clones; 79% are singletons. The sample taken for sequencing was blood. The receptors derive from a woman in her 30s in good health.

V usage is TRBV6-2 or TRBV6-3 and J usage is TRBJ1-2, with 12 bases matching TRBD1. CDR3 length: 16 amino acids. The ends lost 6 bases at V and 6 bases at J; junction bases unmatched: 11. From germline, CDR1 is MNHEY and CDR2 SVGEGT. CDR3 loop: CASSPGGTGGRDGYTF. The CDR3 DNA reads TGTGCCAGCAGCCCTGGGGGGACAGGGGGCCGAGATGGCTACACCTTC.

This chain joins TRBV10-3 and TRBJ2-1; 10 bases are a match to TRBD1. Germline V gene data show CDR1 as ENHRY and CDR2 as SYGVKD. J gave up 5 bases and V 0 bases, and 7 bases lay outside the gene matches. The CDR3 length is 17 residues. Here the CDR3 reads CAISESTPGTGDNEQFF. DNA for the CDR3: TGTGCCATCAGTGAGTCGACCCCCGGGACAGGGGACAATGAGCAGTTCTTC.

This clone has a count of ten or more. The chain uses TRBV11-2 and TRBJ2-2; 11 positions match TRBD2. Trimming took 6 bases from V and 1 from J; bases not matched to a gene: 1. This CDR3 has 15 residues. The V gene's germline CDR1 is SGHAT and CDR2 FQNNGV. CDR3: CASRLAGGNTGELFF. The CDR3 nucleotides are TGTGCCAGCAGGCTAGCGGGGGGGAACACCGGGGAGCTGTTTTTT. Full variable domain (missing parts from reference TRBV11-2 and TRBJ2-2): EAGVAQSPRYKIIEKRQSVAFWCNPISGHATLYWYQQILGQGPKLLIQFQNNGVVDDSQLPKDRFSAERLKGVDSTLKIQPAKLEDSAVYLCASRLAGGNTGELFFGEGSRLTVL.

V is TRBV21-1 and J is TRBJ1-5; the table's D call, TRBD1, was not checked against the DNA. TRBV21-1 is shown as a pseudogene. The CDR3 has 15 residues. The CDR3 reads CASSKGQGVNQPQHF. As DNA, the CDR3 is TGTGCCAGCAGCAAGGGACAGGGGGTCAATCAGCCCCAGCATTTT.